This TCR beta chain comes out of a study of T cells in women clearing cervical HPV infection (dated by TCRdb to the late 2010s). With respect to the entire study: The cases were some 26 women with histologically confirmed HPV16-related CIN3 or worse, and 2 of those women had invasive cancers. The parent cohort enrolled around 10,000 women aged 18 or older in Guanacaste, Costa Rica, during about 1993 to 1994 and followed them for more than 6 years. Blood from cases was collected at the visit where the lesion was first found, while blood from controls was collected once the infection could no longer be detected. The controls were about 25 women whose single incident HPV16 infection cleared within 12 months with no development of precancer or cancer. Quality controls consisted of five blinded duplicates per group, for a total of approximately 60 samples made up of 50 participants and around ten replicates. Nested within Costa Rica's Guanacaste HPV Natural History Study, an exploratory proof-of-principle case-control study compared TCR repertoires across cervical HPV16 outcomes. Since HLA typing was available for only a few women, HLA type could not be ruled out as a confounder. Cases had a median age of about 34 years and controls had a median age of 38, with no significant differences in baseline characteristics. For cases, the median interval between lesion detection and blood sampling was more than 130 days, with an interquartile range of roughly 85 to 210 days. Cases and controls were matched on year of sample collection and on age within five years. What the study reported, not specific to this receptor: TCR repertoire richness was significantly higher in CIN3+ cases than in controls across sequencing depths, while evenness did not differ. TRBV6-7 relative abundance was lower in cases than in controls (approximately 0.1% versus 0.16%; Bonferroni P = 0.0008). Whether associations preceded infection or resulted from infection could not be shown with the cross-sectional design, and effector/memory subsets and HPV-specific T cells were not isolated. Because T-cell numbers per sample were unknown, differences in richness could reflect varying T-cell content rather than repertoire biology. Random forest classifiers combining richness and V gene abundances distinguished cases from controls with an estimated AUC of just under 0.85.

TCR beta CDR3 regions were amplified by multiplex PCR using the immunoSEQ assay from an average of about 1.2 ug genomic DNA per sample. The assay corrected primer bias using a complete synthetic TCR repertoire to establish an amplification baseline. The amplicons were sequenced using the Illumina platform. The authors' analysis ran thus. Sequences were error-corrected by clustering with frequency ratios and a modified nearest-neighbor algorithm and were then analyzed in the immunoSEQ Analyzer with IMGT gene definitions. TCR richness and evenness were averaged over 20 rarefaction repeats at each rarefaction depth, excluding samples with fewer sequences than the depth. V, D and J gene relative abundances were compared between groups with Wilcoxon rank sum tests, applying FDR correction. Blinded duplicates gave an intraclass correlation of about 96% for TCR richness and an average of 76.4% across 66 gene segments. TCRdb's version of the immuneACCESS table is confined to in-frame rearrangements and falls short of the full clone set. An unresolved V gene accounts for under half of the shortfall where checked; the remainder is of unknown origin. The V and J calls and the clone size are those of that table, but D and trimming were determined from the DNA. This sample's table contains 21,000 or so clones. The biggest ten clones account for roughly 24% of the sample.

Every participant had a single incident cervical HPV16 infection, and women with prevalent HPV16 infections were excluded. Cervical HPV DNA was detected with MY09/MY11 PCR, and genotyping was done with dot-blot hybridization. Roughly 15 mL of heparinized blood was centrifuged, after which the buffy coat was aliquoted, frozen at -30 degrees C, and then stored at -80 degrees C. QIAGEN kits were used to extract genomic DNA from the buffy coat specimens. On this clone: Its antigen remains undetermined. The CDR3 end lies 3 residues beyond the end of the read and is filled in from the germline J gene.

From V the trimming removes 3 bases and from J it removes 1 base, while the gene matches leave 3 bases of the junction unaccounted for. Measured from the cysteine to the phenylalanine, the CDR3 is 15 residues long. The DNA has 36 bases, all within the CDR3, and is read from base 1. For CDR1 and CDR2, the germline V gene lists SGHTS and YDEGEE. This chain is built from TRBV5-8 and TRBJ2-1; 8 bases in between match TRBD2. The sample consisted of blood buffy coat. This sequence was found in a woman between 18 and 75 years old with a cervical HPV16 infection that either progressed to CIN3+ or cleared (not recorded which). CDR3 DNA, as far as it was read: TGTGCCAGCAGCTATAGCGGGATGTCCTACAATGAG. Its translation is CASSYSGMSYNE. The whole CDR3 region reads CASSYSGMSYNEQFF.